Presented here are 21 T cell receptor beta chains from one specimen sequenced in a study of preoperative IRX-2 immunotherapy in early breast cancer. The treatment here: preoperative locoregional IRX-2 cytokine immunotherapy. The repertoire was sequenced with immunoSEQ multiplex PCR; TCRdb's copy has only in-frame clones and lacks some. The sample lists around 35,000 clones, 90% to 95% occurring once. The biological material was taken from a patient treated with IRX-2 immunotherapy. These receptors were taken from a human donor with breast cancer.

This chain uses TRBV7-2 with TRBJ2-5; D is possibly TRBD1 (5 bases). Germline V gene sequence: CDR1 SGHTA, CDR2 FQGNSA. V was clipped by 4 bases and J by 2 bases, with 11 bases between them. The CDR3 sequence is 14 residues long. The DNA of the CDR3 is TGTGCCAGCAGCTCGCAAGGGGTACAAGAGACCCAGTACTTC. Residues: CASSSQGVQETQYF.

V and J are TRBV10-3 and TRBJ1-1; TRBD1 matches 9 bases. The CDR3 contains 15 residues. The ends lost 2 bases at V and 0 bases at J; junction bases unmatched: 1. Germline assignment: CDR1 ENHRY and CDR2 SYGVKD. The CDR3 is CAISEGQGLNTEAFF. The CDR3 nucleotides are TGTGCCATCAGTGAGGGACAGGGGTTGAACACTGAAGCTTTCTTT.

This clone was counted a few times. CDR3 protein: CASNWGDYSPLHF. The CDR3 coding sequence is TGTGCCAGCAACTGGGGGGATTATTCACCCCTCCACTTT. The chain links TRBV6-5 to TRBJ1-6, with a tentative D call TRBD1 (5 bases). The CDR3 consists of 13 residues. The germline gives CDR1 MNHEY, CDR2 SVGAGI. V lost 7 bases and J lost 8, with 12 bases in between.

CDR3 DNA: TGTGCCAGTAGCCCTCGGTGGGGCGCGAACACTGAAGCTTTCTTT. This gives the protein CASSPRWGANTEAFF. This chain joins TRBV19 and TRBJ1-1, with D perhaps matching TRBD1 (5 bases). CDR3 length equals 15 residues. V was clipped by 6 bases and J by 1 base, with 15 bases between them. Germline CDR1 and CDR2: LNHDA and SQIVND (reference sequence). Full variable domain (outside the CDR3, taken from reference TRBV19 and TRBJ1-1): DGGITQSPKYLFRKEGQNVTLSCEQNLNHDAMYWYRQDPGQGLRLIYYSQIVNDFQKGDIAEGYSVSREKKESFPLTVTSAQKNPTAFYLCASSPRWGANTEAFFGQGTRLTVV.

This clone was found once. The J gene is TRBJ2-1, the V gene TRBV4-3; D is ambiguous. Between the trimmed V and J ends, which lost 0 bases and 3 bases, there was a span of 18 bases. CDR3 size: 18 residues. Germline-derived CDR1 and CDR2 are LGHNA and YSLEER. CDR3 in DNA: TGCGCCAGCAGCCAAGAGTCGGGCTACCCGGTATACTACAATGAGCAGTTCTTC. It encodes CASSQESGYPVYYNEQFF.

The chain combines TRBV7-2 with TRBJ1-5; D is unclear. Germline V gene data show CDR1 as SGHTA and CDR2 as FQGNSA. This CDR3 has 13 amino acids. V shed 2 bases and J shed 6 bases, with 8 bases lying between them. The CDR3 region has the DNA TGTGCCAGCAGCTTAAGTAAGGTTCAGCCCCAGCATTTT. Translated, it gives CASSLSKVQPQHF.

Here the CDR3 DNA reads TGCGCCAGCAGTGAGTCGAGTAACAACGAGCAGTACTTC. Its translation: CASSESSNNEQYF. The J gene is TRBJ2-7, the V gene TRBV10-1; no reliable D call. V was trimmed by 0 bases and J by 5 bases, leaving 8 bases between them. This CDR3 contains 13 residues. Germline V gene data show CDR1 as WNHNN and CDR2 as SYGVQD (reference sequence).

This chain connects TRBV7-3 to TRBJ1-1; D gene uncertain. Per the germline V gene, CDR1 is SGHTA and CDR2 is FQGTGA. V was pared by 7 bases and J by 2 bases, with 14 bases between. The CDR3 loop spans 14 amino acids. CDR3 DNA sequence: TGTGCCAGCAAAGCAGGTGCAGGAAACACTGAAGCTTTCTTT. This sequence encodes CASKAGAGNTEAFF.

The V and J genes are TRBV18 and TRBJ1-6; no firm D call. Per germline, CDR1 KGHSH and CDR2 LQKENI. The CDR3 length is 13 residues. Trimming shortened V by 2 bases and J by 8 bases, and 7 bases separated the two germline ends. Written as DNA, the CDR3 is TGTGCCAGCTCACCAGGGCCGGATTCACCCCTCCACTTT. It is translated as CASSPGPDSPLHF.

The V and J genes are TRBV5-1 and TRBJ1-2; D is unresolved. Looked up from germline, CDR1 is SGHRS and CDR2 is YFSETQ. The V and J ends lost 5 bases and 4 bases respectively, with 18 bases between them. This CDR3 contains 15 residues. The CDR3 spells CASRADQFLIYGYTF. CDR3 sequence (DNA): TGCGCCAGCAGAGCCGACCAATTTCTCATCTATGGCTACACCTTC.

The CDR3 sequence: CASGLAGSNEQYF. In DNA form, the CDR3 reads TGCGCCAGCGGGCTGGCGGGATCGAACGAGCAGTACTTC. The J gene is TRBJ2-7, the V gene TRBV5-1; D perhaps matches TRBD2 (6 bases). The CDR3 extends over 13 amino acids. The V end lost 7 bases, the J end lost 5 bases, and 16 bases lay between the germline ends. Germline-derived CDR1 and CDR2 are SGHRS and YFSETQ.

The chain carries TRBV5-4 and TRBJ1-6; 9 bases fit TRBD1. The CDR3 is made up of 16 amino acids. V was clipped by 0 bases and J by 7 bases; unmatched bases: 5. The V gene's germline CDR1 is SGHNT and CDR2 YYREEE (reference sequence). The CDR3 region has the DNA TGTGCCAGCAGCTTGGGGACAGGGGAAGCAAATTCACCCCTCCACTTT. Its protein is CASSLGTGEANSPLHF. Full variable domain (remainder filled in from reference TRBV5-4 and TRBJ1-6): ETGVTQSPTHLIKTRGQQVTLRCSSQSGHNTVSWYQQALGQGPQFIFQYYREEENGRGNFPPRFSGLQFPNYSSELNVNALELDDSALYLCASSLGTGEANSPLHFGNGTRLTVT.

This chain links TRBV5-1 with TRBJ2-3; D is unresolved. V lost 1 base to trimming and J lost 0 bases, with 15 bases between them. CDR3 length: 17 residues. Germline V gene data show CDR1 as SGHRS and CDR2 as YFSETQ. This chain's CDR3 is CASSLYSLTQSTDTQYF. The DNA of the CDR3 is TGCGCCAGCAGCTTGTATAGTTTAACACAGAGCACAGATACGCAGTATTTT.

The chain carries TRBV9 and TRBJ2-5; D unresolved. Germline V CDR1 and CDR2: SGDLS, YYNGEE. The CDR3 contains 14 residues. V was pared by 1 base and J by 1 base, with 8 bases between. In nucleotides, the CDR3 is TGTGCCAGCAGCGTATTACCAGGCCAAGAGACCCAGTACTTC. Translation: CASSVLPGQETQYF.

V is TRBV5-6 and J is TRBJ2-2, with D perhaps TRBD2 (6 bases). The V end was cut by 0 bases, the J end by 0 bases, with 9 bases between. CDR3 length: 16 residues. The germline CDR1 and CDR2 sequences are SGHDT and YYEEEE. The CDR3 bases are TGTGCCAGCAGCTTGGTCGGAGGGACGAACACCGGGGAGCTGTTTTTT. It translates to CASSLVGGTNTGELFF.

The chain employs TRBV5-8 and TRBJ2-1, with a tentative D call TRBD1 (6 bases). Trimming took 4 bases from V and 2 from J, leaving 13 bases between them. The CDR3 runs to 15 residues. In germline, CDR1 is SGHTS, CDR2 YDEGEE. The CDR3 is CASSIQGSTYNEQFF. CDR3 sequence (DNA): TGTGCCAGCAGCATACAGGGTTCGACCTACAATGAGCAGTTCTTC.

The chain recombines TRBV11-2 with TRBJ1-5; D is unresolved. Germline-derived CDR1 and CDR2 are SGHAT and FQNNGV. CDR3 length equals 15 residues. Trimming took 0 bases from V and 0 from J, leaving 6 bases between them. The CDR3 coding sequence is TGTGCCAGCAGCTTAGATCACGGTAGCAATCAGCCCCAGCATTTT. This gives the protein CASSLDHGSNQPQHF.

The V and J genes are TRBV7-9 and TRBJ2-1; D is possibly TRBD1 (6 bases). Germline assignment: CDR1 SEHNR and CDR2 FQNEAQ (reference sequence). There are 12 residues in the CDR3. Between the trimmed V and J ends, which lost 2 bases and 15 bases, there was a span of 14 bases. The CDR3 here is CASSLLRGTSFF. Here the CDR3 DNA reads TGTGCCAGCAGCTTATTGAGGGGGACATCGTTCTTC.

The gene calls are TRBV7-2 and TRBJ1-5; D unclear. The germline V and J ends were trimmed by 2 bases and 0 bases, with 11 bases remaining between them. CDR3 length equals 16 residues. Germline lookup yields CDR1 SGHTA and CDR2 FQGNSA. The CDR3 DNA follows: TGTGCCAGCAGCTTAAACAGTCCATATAGCAATCAGCCCCAGCATTTT. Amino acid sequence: CASSLNSPYSNQPQHF.

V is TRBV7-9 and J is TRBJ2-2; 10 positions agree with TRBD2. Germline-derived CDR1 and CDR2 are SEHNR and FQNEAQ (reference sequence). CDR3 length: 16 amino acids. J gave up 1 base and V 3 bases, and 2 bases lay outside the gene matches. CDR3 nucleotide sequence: TGTGCCAGCAGCTTCTGGACTAGCGGGAACACCGGGGAGCTGTTTTTT. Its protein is CASSFWTSGNTGELFF.

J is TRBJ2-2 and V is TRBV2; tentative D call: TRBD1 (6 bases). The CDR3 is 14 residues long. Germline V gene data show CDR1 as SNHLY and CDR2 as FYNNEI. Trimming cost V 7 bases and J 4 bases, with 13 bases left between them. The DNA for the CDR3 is TGTGCCAGCATACGAGGACAGCTCACCGGGGAGCTGTTTTTT. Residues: CASIRGQLTGELFF.